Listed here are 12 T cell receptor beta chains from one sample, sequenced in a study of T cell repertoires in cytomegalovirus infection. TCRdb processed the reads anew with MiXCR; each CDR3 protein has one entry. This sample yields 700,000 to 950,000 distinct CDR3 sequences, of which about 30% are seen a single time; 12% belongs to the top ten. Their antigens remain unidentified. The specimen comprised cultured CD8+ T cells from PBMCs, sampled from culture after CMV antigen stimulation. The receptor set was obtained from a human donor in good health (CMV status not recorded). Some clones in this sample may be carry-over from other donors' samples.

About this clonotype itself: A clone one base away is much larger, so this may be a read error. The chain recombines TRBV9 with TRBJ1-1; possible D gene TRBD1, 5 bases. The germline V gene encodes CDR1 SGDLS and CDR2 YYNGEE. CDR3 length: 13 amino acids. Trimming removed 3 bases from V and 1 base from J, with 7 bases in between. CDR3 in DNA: TGTGCCAGCAGCGAGGGGACGAACACTGAAGCTTTCTTT. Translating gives CASSEGTNTEAFF.

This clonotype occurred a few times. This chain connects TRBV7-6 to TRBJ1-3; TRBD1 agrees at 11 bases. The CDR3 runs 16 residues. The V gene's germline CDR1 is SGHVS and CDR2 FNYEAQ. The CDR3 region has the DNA TGTGCGAGCTTGACCGGGACAGGGGGAATCGGAAACACCATATATTTT. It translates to CASLTGTGGIGNTIYF.

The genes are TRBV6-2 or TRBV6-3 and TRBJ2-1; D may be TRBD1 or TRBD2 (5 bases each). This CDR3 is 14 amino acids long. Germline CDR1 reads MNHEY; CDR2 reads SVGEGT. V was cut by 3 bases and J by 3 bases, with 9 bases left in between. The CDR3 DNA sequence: TGTGCCAGCAGTTATCCGGGGCGCTACAATGAGCAGTTCTTC. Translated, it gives CASSYPGRYNEQFF.

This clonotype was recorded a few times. This chain's CDR3 is CASSFDPGELFF. Written as DNA, the CDR3 is TGTGCCAGCAGTTTCGACCCCGGGGAGCTGTTTTTT. The chain is built from TRBV27 and TRBJ2-2; D gene unclear. CDR3 length: 12 amino acids. Germline-derived CDR1 and CDR2 are MNHEY and SMNVEV (reference sequence). V was trimmed by 3 bases and J by 6 bases, leaving 5 bases between them.

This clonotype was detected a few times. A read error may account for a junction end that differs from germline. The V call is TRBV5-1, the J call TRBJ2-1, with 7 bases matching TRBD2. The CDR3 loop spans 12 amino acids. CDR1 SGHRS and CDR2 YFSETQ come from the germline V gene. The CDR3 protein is CASSEHSGEQFF. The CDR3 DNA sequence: TGTGCCAGCAGCGAACATAGCGGGGAGCAGTTCTTC.

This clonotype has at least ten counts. This chain's CDR3 is CASSFPKGSGGAGEQFF. In nucleotides, the CDR3 is TGTGCCAGCAGCTTCCCCAAAGGTAGCGGGGGGGCCGGTGAGCAGTTCTTC. The rearrangement links TRBV7-6 to TRBJ2-1; 11 nucleotides match TRBD2. Trimming took 3 bases from V and 9 from J; bases not matched to a gene: 13. The CDR3 covers 17 residues. Germline CDR1 is SGHVS and CDR2 is FNYEAQ.

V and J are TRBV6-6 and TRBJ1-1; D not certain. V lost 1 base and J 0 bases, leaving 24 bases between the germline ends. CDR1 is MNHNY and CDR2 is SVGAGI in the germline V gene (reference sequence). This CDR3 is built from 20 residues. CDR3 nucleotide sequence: TGTGCCAGCAGTTACTTTGTGGTAGGGCCCGCCGACGGAATGAACACTGAAGCTTTCTTT. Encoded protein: CASSYFVVGPADGMNTEAFF.

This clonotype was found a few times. For the CDR3, the DNA is TGTGCCAGCAGCTTTATTGGGGGGGCAGATACGCAGTATTTT. Translation: CASSFIGGADTQYF. The V call is TRBV11-3, the J call TRBJ2-3; TRBD2 matches at 7 bases. The CDR3 runs 14 residues. After removal of 3 bases from V and 4 bases from J, the junction contained 4 bases not matched to a gene. Germline assignment: CDR1 SGHNT and CDR2 YENEEA.

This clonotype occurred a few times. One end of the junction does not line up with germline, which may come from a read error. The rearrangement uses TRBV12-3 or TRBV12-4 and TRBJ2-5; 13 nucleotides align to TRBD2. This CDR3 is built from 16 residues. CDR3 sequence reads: CASSTQGLAGKETQHF. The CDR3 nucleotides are TGTGCCAGCAGCACCCAGGGACTAGCGGGGAAAGAGACCCAGCACTTC.

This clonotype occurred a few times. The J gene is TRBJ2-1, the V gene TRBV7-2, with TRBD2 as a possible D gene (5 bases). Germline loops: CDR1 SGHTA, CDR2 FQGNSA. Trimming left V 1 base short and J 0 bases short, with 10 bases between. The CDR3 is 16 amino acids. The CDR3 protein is CASSLDSASSYNEQFF. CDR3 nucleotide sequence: TGTGCCAGCAGCTTAGATAGCGCGAGCTCCTACAATGAGCAGTTCTTC.

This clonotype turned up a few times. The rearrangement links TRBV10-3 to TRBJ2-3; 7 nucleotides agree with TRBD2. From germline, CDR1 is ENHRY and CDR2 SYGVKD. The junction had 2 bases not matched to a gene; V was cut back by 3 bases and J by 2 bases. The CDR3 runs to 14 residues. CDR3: CAISEAGITDTQYF. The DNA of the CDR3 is TGTGCCATCAGTGAAGCGGGGATCACAGATACGCAGTATTTT.

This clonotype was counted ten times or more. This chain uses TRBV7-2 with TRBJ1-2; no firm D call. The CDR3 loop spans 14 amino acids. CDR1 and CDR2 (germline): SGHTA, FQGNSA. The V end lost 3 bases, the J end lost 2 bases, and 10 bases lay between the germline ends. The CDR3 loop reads CASSFVGTNYGYTF. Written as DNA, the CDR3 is TGTGCCAGCAGCTTCGTAGGCACAAACTATGGCTACACCTTC.